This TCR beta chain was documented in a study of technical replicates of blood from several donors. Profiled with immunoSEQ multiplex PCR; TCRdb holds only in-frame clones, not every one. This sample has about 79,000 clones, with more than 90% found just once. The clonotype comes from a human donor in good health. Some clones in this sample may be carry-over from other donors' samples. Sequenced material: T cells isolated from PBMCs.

The CDR3 DNA sequence: TGTGCCAGCAGTTACTCATCCGGGAGCTACAATGAGCAGTTCTTC. Encoded protein: CASSYSSGSYNEQFF. V usage is TRBV6-5 and J usage is TRBJ2-1; D might be TRBD2 (6 bases). Trimming removed 0 bases at V and 3 bases at J, with 9 bases between. Germline V gene sequence: CDR1 MNHEY, CDR2 SVGAGI. The CDR3 extends over 15 amino acids.